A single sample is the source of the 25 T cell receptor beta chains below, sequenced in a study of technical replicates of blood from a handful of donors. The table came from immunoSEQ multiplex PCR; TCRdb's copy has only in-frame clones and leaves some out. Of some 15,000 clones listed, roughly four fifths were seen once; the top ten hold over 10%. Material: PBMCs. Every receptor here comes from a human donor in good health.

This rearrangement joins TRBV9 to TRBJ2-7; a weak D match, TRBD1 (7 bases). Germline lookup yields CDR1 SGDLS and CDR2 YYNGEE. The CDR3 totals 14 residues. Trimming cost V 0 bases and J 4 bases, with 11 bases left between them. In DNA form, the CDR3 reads TGTGCCAGCAGCGTAGCGGCAGGGGGGTACGAGCAGTACTTC. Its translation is CASSVAAGGYEQYF.

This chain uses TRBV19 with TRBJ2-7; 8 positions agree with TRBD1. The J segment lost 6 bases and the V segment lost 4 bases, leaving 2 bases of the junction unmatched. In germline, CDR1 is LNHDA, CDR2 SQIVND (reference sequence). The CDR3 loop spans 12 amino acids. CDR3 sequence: CASSTTGVEQYF. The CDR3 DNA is TGTGCCAGTAGTACGACAGGGGTCGAGCAGTACTTC.

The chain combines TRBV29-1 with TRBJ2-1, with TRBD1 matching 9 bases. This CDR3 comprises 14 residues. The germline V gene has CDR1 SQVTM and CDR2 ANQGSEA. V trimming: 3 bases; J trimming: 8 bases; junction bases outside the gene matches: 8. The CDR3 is CSVEGTGRVYEQFF. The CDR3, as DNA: TGCAGCGTTGAGGGGACAGGGAGAGTTTATGAGCAGTTCTTC.

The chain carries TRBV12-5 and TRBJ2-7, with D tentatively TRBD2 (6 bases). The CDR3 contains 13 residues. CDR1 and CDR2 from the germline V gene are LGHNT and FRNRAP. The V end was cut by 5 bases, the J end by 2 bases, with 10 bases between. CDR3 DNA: TGTGCTAGTGGTGCCGGGACTCCCTACGAGCAGTACTTC. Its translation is CASGAGTPYEQYF.

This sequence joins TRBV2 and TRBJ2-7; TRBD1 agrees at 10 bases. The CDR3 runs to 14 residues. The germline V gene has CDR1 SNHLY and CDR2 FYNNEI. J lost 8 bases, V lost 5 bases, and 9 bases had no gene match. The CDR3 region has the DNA TGTGCCAGCAGTACGGGACAGGGGTCCTCCAAGCAGTACTTC. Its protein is CASSTGQGSSKQYF.

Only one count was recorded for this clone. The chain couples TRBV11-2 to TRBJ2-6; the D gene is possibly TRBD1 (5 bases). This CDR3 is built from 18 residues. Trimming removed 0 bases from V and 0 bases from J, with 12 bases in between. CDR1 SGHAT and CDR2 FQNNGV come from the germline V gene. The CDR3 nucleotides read TGTGCCAGCAGCTTAGAGTGGGGCCCCCTCTCTGGGGCCAACGTCCTGACTTTC. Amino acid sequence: CASSLEWGPLSGANVLTF.

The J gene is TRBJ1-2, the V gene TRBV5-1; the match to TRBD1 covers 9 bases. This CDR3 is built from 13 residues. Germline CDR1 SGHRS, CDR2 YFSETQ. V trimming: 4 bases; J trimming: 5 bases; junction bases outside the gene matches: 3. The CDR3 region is CASSEGQGYGYTF. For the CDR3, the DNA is TGCGCCAGCAGCGAGGGACAGGGATATGGCTACACCTTC. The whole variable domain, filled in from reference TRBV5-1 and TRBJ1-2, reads KAGVTQTPRYLIKTRGQQVTLSCSPISGHRSVSWYQQTPGQGLQFLFEYFSETQRNKGNFPGRFSGRQFSNSRSEMNVSTLELGDSALYLCASSEGQGYGYTFGSGTRLTVV.

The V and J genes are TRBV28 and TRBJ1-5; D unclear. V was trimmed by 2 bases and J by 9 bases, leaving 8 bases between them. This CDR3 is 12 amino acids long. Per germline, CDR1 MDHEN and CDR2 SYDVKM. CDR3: CASSLAHRPQHF. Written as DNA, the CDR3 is TGTGCCAGCAGTTTAGCCCACAGGCCCCAGCATTTT.

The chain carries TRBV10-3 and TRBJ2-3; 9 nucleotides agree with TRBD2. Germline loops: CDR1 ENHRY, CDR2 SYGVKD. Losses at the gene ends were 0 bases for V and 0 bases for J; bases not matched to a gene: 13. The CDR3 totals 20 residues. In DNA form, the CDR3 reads TGTGCCATCAGTGAGTCGTTCCCAGCGGGAGGTGATAAGAGCACAGATACGCAGTATTTT. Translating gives CAISESFPAGGDKSTDTQYF.

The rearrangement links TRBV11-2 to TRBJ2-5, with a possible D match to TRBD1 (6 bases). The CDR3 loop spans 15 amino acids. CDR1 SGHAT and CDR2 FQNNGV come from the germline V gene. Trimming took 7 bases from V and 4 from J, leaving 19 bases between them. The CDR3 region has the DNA TGTGCCAGCACCCCGAGCACAGGGTCGAGAGAGACCCAGTACTTC. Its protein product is CASTPSTGSRETQYF.

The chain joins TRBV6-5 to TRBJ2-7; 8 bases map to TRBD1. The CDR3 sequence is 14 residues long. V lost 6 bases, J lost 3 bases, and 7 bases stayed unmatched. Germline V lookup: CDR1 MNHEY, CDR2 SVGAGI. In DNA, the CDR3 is TGTGCCAGCAGACGAGGGACAGGCGACTACGAGCAGTACTTC. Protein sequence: CASRRGTGDYEQYF.

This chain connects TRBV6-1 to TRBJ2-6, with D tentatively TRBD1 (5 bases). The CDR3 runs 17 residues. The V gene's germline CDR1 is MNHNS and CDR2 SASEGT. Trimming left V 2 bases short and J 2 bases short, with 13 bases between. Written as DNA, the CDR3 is TGTGCCAGCAGTGAACAAGGAGTAGGGGCTGGGGCCAACGTCCTGACTTTC. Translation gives CASSEQGVGAGANVLTF.

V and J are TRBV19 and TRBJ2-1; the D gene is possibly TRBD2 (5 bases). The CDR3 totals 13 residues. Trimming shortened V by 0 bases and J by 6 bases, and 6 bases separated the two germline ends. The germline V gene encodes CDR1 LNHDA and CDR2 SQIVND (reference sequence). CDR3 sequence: CASSIDSANEQFF. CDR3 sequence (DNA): TGTGCCAGTAGTATAGATAGCGCCAATGAGCAGTTCTTC. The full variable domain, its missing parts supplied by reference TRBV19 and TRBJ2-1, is DGGITQSPKYLFRKEGQNVTLSCEQNLNHDAMYWYRQDPGQGLRLIYYSQIVNDFQKGDIAEGYSVSREKKESFPLTVTSAQKNPTAFYLCASSIDSANEQFFGPGTRLTVL.

The CDR3: CASKETSGLAGHNEQFF. The DNA of the CDR3 is TGTGCCAGCAAGGAGACCTCGGGACTAGCGGGCCACAATGAGCAGTTCTTC. The V call is TRBV2, the J call TRBJ2-1, with TRBD2 matching over 12 bases. The J segment lost 5 bases and the V segment lost 7 bases, leaving 12 bases of the junction unmatched. The CDR3 runs 17 residues. Per the germline V gene, CDR1 is SNHLY and CDR2 is FYNNEI.

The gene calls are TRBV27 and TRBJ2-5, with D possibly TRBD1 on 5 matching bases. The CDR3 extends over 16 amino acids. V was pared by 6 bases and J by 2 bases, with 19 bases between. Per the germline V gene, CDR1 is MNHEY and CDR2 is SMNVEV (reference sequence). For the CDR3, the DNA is TGTGCCAGCAGCGCCCGCCCAGGGAAGGGACAAGAGACCCAGTACTTC. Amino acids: CASSARPGKGQETQYF.

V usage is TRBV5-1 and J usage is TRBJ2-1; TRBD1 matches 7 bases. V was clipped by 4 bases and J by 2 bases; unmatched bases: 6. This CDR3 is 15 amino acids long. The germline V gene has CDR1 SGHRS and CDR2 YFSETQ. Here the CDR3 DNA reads TGCGCCAGCAGCGGCGGGCAGGGGGCCTACAATGAGCAGTTCTTC. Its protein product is CASSGGQGAYNEQFF.

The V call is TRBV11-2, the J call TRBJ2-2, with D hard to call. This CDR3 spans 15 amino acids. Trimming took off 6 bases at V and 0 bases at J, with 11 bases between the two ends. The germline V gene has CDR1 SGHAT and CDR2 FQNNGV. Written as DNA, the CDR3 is TGTGCCAGCAGTCTGGGCCTTCCGAACACCGGGGAGCTGTTTTTT. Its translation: CASSLGLPNTGELFF.

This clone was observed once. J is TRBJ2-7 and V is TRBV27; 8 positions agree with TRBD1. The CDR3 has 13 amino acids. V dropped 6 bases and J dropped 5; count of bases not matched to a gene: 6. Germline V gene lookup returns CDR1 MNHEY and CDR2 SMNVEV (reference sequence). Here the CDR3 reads CASRRQGSHEQYF. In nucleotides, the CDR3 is TGTGCCAGCAGGAGACAGGGGTCCCACGAGCAGTACTTC.

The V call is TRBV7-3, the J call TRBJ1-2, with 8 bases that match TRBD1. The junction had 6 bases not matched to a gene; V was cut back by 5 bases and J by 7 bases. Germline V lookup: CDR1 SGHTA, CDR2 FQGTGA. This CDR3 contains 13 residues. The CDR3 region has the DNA TGTGCCAGCAGCCTACAGGGGGACGGTGGCTACACCTTC. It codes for CASSLQGDGGYTF.

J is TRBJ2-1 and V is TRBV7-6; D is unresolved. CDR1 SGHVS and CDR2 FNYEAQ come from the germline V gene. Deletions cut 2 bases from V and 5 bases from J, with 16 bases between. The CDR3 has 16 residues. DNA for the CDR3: TGTGCCAGCAGCTTACCCTCTTGGGCGCCGAACAATGAGCAGTTCTTC. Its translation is CASSLPSWAPNNEQFF.

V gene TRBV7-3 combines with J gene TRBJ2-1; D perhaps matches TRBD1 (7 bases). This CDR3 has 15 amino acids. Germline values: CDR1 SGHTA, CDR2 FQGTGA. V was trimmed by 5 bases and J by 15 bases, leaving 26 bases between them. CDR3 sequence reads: CASSQEEEGTGARFF. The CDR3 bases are TGTGCCAGCAGCCAAGAGGAGGAGGGAACAGGGGCTCGGTTCTTC. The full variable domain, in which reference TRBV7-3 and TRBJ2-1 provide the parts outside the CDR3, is GAGVSQTPSNKVTEKGKYVELRCDPISGHTALYWYRQSLGQGPEFLIYFQGTGAADDSGLPNDRFFAVRPEGSVSTLKIQRTERGDSAVYLCASSQEEEGTGARFFGPGTRLTVL.

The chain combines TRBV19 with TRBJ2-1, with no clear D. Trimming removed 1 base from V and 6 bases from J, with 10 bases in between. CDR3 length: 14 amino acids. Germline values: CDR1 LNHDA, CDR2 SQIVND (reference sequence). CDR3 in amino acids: CASSIASRSNEQFF. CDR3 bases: TGTGCCAGTAGTATAGCTTCGCGATCCAATGAGCAGTTCTTC.

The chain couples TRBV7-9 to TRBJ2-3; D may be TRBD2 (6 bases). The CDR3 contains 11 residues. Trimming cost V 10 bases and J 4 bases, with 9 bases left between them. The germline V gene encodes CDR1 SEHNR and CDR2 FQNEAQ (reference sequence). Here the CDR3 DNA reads TGTGCCATTACGGGAGCAGATACGCAGTATTTT. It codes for CAITGADTQYF.

The CDR3 DNA is TGTGCCAGCAGTGGGGGACTAGCCTTGCAGGTCGGGGAGCTGTTTTTT. Translation gives CASSGGLALQVGELFF. The chain joins TRBV28 to TRBJ2-2; 9 bases align to TRBD2. This CDR3 is built from 16 residues. Germline V gene data show CDR1 as MDHEN and CDR2 as SYDVKM. Germline trimming cut 5 bases from V and 7 bases from J; bases unmatched to any gene: 11.

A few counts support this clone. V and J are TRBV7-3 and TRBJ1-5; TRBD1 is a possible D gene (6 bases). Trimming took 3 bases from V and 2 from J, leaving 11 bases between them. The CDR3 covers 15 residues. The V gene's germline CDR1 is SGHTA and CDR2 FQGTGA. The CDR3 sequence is CASSFTGKGNQPQHF. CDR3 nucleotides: TGTGCCAGCAGCTTCACAGGGAAGGGCAATCAGCCCCAGCATTTT. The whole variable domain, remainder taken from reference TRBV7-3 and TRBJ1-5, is GAGVSQTPSNKVTEKGKYVELRCDPISGHTALYWYRQSLGQGPEFLIYFQGTGAADDSGLPNDRFFAVRPEGSVSTLKIQRTERGDSAVYLCASSFTGKGNQPQHFGDGTRLSIL.